The 21 T cell receptor beta chains listed next were all sequenced from one sample in a study of blood T cells in healthy people across ages. A second PCR of roughly 7 to 11 cycles used a sample-barcoded 5' primer and a J-beta primer mix. Via MiXCR, TCRdb re-called the 5' RACE reads, giving one row per CDR3 protein. The table shows just under 550,000 distinct CDR3 sequences, with less than 25% occurring only once. This same sample was also part of a study on T cells of mothers and their children.

Sample: blood. These receptors all stem from a boy younger than 18 in good health.

The rearrangement links TRBV7-9 to TRBJ2-5, with D perhaps matching TRBD1 (5 bases). Germline V lookup: CDR1 SEHNR, CDR2 FQNEAQ (reference sequence). The CDR3 totals 14 residues. V was shortened by 6 bases and J by 5 bases, with 16 bases between the two germline ends. The chain's CDR3 is CASSLLGLRETQYF. The CDR3 coding sequence is TGTGCCAGCAGTCTGTTGGGGCTGCGGGAGACCCAGTACTTC.

The chain is built from TRBV18 and TRBJ1-1, with no clear D. Trimming pared 4 bases from V and 1 base from J, leaving 7 bases between. This CDR3 is 13 amino acids long. The germline V gene encodes CDR1 KGHSH and CDR2 LQKENI. The CDR3 DNA reads TGTGCCAGCTCACAGTCCAAGAACACTGAAGCTTTCTTT. It yields the protein CASSQSKNTEAFF.

V usage is TRBV7-2 and J usage is TRBJ2-7; D is perhaps TRBD1 (5 bases). The CDR3 totals 15 residues. V was cut by 1 base and J by 3 bases, with 13 bases left in between. Germline values: CDR1 SGHTA, CDR2 FQGNSA. CDR3 loop: CASSLEGSPYYEQYF. The CDR3 DNA reads as TGTGCCAGCAGCTTAGAGGGGTCCCCCTACTACGAGCAGTACTTC.

The chain carries TRBV5-1 and TRBJ2-3; D might be TRBD1 (7 bases). CDR3 length equals 15 residues. Trimming left V 0 bases short and J 5 bases short, with 13 bases between. Per germline, CDR1 SGHRS and CDR2 YFSETQ. The CDR3 protein is CASSLDRGGRDTQYF. CDR3 in DNA: TGCGCCAGCAGCTTGGACAGGGGAGGACGAGATACGCAGTATTTT.

This chain joins TRBV6-6 and TRBJ2-5; TRBD2 matches at 7 bases. CDR1 is MNHNY, CDR2 SVGAGI, per germline (reference sequence). V shed 6 bases, J shed 5 bases, and the junction held 3 bases outside the gene matches. CDR3 length equals 12 residues. For the CDR3, the DNA is TGTGCCAGCAGGCGGGAGTCCGAGACCCAGTACTTC. It encodes CASRRESETQYF.

The V gene is TRBV15, the J gene TRBJ1-5; no reliable D call. Trimming took 1 base from V and 3 from J, leaving 7 bases between them. CDR1 and CDR2 from the germline V gene are LNHNV and YYDKDF (reference sequence). This CDR3 is built from 14 residues. In nucleotides, the CDR3 is TGTGCCACCAGCAGAGGAGGTTACAATCAGCCCCAGCATTTT. Residues: CATSRGGYNQPQHF.

This clonotype has just a few counts. The V call is TRBV10-3, the J call TRBJ2-7, with TRBD2 identical over 10 bases. Germline CDR1 is ENHRY and CDR2 is SYGVKD. The CDR3 spans 13 residues. The trim removed 11 bases at V and 0 bases at J, leaving 4 bases unmatched. The CDR3 reads CAVAGGLSYEQYF. The DNA of the CDR3 is TGTGCCGTAGCGGGGGGCCTCTCCTACGAGCAGTACTTC.

This clonotype showed up just a few times. V gene TRBV4-2 combines with J gene TRBJ2-5; 10 bases agree with TRBD1. CDR1 LGHNA and CDR2 YNFKEQ come from the germline V gene. V dropped 4 bases and J dropped 5; count of bases not matched to a gene: 7. This CDR3 has 15 residues. In nucleotides, the CDR3 is TGTGCCAGCAGCCCTGGGACAGGGGCAAGGGAGACCCAGTACTTC. Translated, it gives CASSPGTGARETQYF.

This clonotype has ten or more counts. This sequence joins TRBV3-1 and TRBJ2-5; D uncertain. The DNA end lines up better with TRBJ2-1; the J call may be wrong. This CDR3 is built from 11 residues. Germline values: CDR1 LGHDT, CDR2 YNNKEL (reference sequence). CDR3 sequence: CASSQDAEQFF. CDR3 nucleotide sequence: TGTGCCAGCAGCCAAGATGCTGAGCAGTTCTTC.

The chain uses TRBV5-1 and TRBJ2-1; 11 bases match TRBD2. The J call is uncertain, as TRBJ2-7 better fits the DNA end. In germline, CDR1 is SGHRS, CDR2 YFSETQ. This CDR3 is 16 amino acids long. This CDR3 is CASSRQGTSGLFEQYF. CDR3 in DNA: TGCGCCAGCAGCAGGCAGGGGACTAGCGGCCTTTTTGAGCAGTACTTC.

This clonotype was seen a handful of times. DNA for the CDR3: TGTGCCAGCAGTTTACTAGCGGGGCACTACGAGCAGTACTTC. This sequence encodes CASSLLAGHYEQYF. The chain recombines TRBV28 with TRBJ2-7; 9 bases match TRBD2. The CDR3 is made up of 14 amino acids. CDR1 MDHEN and CDR2 SYDVKM come from the germline V gene. The V segment lost 2 bases and the J segment 3 bases; nucleotides outside the gene matches: 2.

This rearrangement joins TRBV29-1 to TRBJ2-5; 9 nucleotides agree with TRBD1. Looked up from germline, CDR1 is SQVTM and CDR2 is ANQGSEA. V was pared by 5 bases and J by 2 bases, with 9 bases of the junction left unmatched. This CDR3 is built from 15 residues. The CDR3 sequence: CSVWVGDREQETQYF. CDR3 DNA sequence: TGCAGCGTTTGGGTGGGGGACAGGGAACAAGAGACCCAGTACTTC.

This chain uses TRBV27 with TRBJ2-3, with D possibly TRBD2 on 5 matching bases. CDR1 and CDR2 (germline): MNHEY, SMNVEV (reference sequence). CDR3 length: 13 amino acids. V was trimmed by 3 bases and J by 5 bases, leaving 9 bases between them. CDR3 coding DNA: TGTGCCAGCAGTTTTGGGAGCGGAGATACGCAGTATTTT. This sequence encodes CASSFGSGDTQYF.

This clonotype has more than one count but fewer than ten. The chain recombines TRBV7-2 with TRBJ1-1, with D uncertain. Trimming removed 6 bases from V and 1 base from J, with 9 bases in between. The V gene's germline CDR1 is SGHTA and CDR2 FQGNSA. The CDR3 covers 13 residues. The CDR3 is CASSPAPNTEAFF. The CDR3 DNA reads TGTGCCAGCAGTCCGGCCCCGAACACTGAAGCTTTCTTT.

This clonotype was recorded many times. This chain links TRBV24-1 with TRBJ2-7; D is possibly TRBD2 (6 bases). The CDR3 spans 12 residues. CDR1 and CDR2 (germline): KGHDR, SFDVKD. The V end lost 4 bases, the J end lost 8 bases, and 11 bases lay between the germline ends. The CDR3 reads CATSDLGTQQYF. In nucleotides, the CDR3 is TGTGCCACCAGTGACCTCGGGACTCAGCAGTACTTC.

CDR3 residues: CASSPYSGGVETQYF. DNA for the CDR3: TGTGCCAGCAGCCCCTACTCAGGGGGAGTAGAGACCCAGTACTTC. The chain couples TRBV7-2 to TRBJ2-5; the match to TRBD1 covers 7 bases. The germline CDR1 and CDR2 sequences are SGHTA and FQGNSA. V gave up 5 bases and J gave up 4 bases; unmatched junction bases: 10. CDR3 size: 15 residues.

The chain carries TRBV4-1 and TRBJ2-7; the D is unclear. V was pared by 1 base and J by 2 bases, with 12 bases between. The germline gives CDR1 MGHRA, CDR2 YSYEKL. CDR3 length: 15 amino acids. CDR3 DNA: TGCGCCAGCAGCCAAGGGCCAAGCCCTCCCTACGAGCAGTACTTC. The encoded protein is CASSQGPSPPYEQYF.

This clonotype was seen a few times. The chain has TRBV12-3 or TRBV12-4 and TRBJ1-5, with D possibly matching TRBD1 (5 bases). This CDR3 spans 13 amino acids. Trimming cost V 3 bases and J 7 bases, with 10 bases left between them. The CDR3 bases are TGTGCCAGCAGTTTGTGGAGGGACCAGCCCCAGCATTTT. It is translated as CASSLWRDQPQHF.

This clonotype was recorded a few times. V and J are TRBV20-1 and TRBJ1-4, with unresolved D. CDR3 length: 14 residues. Trimming removed 2 bases at V and 0 bases at J, with 7 bases between. The germline V gene has CDR1 DFQATT and CDR2 SNEGSKA (reference sequence). For the CDR3, the DNA is TGCAGTGCTAGACGCGGTGCAACTAATGAAAAACTGTTTTTT. As protein: CSARRGATNEKLFF.

This clonotype occurred a few times. The rearrangement uses TRBV20-1 and TRBJ2-2, with a possible D match to TRBD2 (5 bases). Germline V gives CDR1 DFQATT, CDR2 SNEGSKA (reference sequence). V was clipped by 3 bases and J by 3 bases, with 8 bases between them. The CDR3 totals 13 residues. The CDR3 DNA reads TGCAGTGCTAGTGGGAGATACACCGGGGAGCTGTTTTTT. This encodes CSASGRYTGELFF.

The J gene is TRBJ1-2, the V gene TRBV9, with D perhaps TRBD1 (5 bases). The V end was cut by 4 bases, the J end by 0 bases, with 13 bases between. Germline CDR1 reads SGDLS; CDR2 reads YYNGEE. The CDR3 spans 15 residues. The CDR3 DNA sequence: TGTGCCAGCAGCACCGGACATGAAGCTAACTATGGCTACACCTTC. Protein: CASSTGHEANYGYTF. Together with reference TRBV9 and TRBJ1-2, the CDR3 gives the full variable domain: DSGVTQTPKHLITATGQRVTLRCSPRSGDLSVYWYQQSLDQGLQFLIQYYNGEERAKGNILERFSAQQFPDLHSELNLSSLELGDSALYFCASSTGHEANYGYTFGSGTRLTVV.